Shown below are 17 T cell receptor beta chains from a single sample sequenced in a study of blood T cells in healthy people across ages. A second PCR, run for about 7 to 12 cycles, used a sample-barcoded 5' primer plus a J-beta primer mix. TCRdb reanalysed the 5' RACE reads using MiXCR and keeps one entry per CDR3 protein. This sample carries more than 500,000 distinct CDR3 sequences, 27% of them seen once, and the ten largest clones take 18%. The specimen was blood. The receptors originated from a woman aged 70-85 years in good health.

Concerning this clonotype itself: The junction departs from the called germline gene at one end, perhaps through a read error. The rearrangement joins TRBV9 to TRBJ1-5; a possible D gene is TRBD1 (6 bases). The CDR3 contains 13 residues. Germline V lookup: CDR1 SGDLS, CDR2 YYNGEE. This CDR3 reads CASGWGANRPQHF. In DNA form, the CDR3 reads TGTGCCAGCGGGTGGGGGGCTAATCGGCCCCAGCATTTT.

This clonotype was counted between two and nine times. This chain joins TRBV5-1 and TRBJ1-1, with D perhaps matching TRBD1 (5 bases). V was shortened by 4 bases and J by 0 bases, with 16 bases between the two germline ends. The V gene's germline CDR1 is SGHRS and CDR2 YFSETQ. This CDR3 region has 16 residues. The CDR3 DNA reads TGCGCCAGCAGCCCCGCGGGACGGCCCATGAACACTGAAGCTTTCTTT. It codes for CASSPAGRPMNTEAFF. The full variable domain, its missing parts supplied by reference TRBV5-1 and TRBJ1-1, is KAGVTQTPRYLIKTRGQQVTLSCSPISGHRSVSWYQQTPGQGLQFLFEYFSETQRNKGNFPGRFSGRQFSNSRSEMNVSTLELGDSALYLCASSPAGRPMNTEAFFGQGTRLTVV.

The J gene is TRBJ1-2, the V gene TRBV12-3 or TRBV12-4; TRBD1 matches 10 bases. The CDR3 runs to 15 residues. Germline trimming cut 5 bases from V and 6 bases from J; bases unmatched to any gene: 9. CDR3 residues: CASSMGQGRYNGYTF. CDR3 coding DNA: TGTGCCAGCAGTATGGGACAGGGGCGGTACAATGGCTACACCTTC.

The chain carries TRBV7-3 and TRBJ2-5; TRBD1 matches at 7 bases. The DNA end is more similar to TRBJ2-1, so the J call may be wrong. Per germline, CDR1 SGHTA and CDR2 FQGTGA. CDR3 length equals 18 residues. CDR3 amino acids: CASSLMAPRQGDYNEQFF. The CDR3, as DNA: TGTGCCAGCAGCTTAATGGCCCCCCGGCAGGGGGACTACAATGAGCAGTTCTTC.

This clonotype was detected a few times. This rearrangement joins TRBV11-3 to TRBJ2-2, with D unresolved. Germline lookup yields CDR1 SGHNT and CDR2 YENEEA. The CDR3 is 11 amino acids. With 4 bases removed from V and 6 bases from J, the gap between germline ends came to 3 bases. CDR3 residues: CASSSAGELFF. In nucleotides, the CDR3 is TGTGCCAGCAGCTCGGCCGGGGAGCTGTTTTTT.

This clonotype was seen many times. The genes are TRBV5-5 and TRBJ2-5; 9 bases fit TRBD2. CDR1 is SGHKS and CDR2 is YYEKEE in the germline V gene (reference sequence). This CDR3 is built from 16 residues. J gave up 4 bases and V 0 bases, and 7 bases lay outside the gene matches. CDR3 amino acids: CASSLALAGRGETQYF. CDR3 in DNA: TGTGCCAGCAGCTTGGCCCTAGCGGGGCGGGGAGAGACCCAGTACTTC.

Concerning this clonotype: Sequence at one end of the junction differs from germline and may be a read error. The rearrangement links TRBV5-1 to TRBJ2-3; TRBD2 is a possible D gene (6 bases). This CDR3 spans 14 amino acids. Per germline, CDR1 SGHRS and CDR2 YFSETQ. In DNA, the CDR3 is TGCGCCAGCAGCGTAGCGGAACGCACAGATATGCAGTATTTT. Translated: CASSVAERTDMQYF.

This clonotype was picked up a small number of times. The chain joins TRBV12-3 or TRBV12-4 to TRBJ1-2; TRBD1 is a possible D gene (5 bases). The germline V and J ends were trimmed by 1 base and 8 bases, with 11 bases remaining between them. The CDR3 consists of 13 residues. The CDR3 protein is CASSLGEGEGYTF. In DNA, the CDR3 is TGTGCCAGCAGTTTAGGTGAAGGGGAAGGCTACACCTTC.

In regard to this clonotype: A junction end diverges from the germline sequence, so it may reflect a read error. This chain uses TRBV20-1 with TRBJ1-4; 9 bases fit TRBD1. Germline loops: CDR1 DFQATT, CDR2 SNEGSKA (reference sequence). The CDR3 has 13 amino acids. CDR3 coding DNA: TGTAGTGCTACCGGGACAGGGCCCGAAAAACTGTTTTTT. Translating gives CSATGTGPEKLFF.

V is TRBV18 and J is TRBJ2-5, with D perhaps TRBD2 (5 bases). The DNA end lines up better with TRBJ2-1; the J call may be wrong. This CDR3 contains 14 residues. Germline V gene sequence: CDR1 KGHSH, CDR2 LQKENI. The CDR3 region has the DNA TGTGCCAGCTCACCACCGGGGAGCTTTCTTGAGCAGTTCTTC. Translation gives CASSPPGSFLEQFF.

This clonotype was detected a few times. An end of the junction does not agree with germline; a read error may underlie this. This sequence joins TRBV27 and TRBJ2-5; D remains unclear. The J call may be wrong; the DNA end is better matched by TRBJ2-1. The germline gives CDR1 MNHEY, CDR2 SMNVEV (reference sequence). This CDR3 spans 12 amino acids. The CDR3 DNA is TGTGCCAGCGGGGAAACGTACAATAAGCAGTTCTTC. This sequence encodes CASGETYNKQFF.

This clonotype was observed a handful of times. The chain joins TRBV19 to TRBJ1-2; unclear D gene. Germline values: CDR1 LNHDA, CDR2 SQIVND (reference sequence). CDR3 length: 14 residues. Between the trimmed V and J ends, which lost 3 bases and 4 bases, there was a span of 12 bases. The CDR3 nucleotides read TGTGCCAGTAGTATGGCGGTTTTGGTCTATGGCTACACCTTC. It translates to CASSMAVLVYGYTF.

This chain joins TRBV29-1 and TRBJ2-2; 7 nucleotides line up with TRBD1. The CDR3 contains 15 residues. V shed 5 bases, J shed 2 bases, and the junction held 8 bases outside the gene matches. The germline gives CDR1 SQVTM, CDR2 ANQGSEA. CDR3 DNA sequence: TGCAGCGTTTATTCCGGGACAGCAAACACCGGGGAGCTGTTTTTT. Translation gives CSVYSGTANTGELFF.

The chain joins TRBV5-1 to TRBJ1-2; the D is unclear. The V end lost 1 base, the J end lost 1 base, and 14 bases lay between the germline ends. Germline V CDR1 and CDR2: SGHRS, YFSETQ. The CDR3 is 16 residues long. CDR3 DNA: TGCGCCAGCAGCTTGTCCACTCACCCTAATAACTATGGCTACACCTTC. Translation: CASSLSTHPNNYGYTF.

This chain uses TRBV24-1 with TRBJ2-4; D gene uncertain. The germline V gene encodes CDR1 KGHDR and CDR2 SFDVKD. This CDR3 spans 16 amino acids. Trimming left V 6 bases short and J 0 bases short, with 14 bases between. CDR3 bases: TGTGCCACCAGTCCATCGCCATCTGTAGCCAAAAACATTCAGTACTTC. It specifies CATSPSPSVAKNIQYF.

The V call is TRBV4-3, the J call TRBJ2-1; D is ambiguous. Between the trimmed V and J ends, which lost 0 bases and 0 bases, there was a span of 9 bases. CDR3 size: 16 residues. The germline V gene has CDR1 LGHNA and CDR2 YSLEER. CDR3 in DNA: TGCGCCAGCAGCCAAGATATCCTCCTCTCCTACAATGAGCAGTTCTTC. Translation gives CASSQDILLSYNEQFF.

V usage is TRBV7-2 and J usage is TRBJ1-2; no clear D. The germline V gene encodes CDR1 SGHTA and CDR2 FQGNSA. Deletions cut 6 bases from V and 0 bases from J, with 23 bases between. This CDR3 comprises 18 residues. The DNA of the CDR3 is TGTGCCAGCAGGCCCCCATCTACAGTGATTCTAGCTAACTATGGCTACACCTTC. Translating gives CASRPPSTVILANYGYTF.